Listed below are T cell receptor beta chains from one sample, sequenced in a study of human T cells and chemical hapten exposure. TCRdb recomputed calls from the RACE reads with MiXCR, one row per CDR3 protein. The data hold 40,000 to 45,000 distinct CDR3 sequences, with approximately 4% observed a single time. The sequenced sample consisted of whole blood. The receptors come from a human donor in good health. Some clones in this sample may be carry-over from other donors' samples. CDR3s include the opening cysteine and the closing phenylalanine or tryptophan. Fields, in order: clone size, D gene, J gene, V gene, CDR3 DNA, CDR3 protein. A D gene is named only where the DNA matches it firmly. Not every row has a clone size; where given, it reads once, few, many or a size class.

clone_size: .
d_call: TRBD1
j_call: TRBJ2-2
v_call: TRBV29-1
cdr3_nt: TGCAGCGGCGGACAGGGGGCTGCCGGGGAGCTGTTTTTT
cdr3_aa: CSGGQGAAGELFF

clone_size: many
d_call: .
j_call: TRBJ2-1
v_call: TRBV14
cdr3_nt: TGTGCCAGCAGCCGTCTAGGCACCTTTAGCTCCTACAATGAGCAGTTCTTC
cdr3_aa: CASSRLGTFSSYNEQFF

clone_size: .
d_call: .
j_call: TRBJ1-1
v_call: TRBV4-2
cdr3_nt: TGTGCCAGCAGCCGCGGACAGAACACTGAAGCTTTCTTT
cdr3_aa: CASSRGQNTEAFF

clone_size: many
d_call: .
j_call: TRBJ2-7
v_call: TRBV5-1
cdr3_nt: TGCGCCAGCAGCTTGGGGGATACGTTCCAATGGGTGGAGCAGTACTTC
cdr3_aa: CASSLGDTFQWVEQYF

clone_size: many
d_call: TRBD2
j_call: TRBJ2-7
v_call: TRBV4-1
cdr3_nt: TGCGCCAGCAGCCAAGGCCTGGCCCGGACTAGCGGGAGGGCCTCCGAGCAGTACTTC
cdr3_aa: CASSQGLARTSGRASEQYF

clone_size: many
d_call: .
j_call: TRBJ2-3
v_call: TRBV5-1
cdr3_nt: TGCGCCAGCAGCTCACCGGATACGCAGTATTTT
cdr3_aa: CASSSPDTQYF

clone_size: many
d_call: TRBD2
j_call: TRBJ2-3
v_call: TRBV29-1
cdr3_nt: TGCAGCGTTGAAGACGTCCTAGCGGGAGATACAGATACGCAGTATTTT
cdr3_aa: CSVEDVLAGDTDTQYF

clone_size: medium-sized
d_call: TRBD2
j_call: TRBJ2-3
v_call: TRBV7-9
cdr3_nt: TGTGCCAGCAGAGCTCCGGGAGGCCCAGATACGCAGTATTTT
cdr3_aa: CASRAPGGPDTQYF

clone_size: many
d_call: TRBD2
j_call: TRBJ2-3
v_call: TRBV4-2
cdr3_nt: TGTGCCAGCAGCCTAGGACTAGCGGATAGCACAGATACGCAGTATTTT
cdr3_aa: CASSLGLADSTDTQYF

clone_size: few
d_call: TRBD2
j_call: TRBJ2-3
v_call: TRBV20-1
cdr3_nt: TGCAGTGCTAGAAAAGGGGCTAGCGGGGGTAGCACAGATACGCAGTATTTT
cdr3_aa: CSARKGASGGSTDTQYF

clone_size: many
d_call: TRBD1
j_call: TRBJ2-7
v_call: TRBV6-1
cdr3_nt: TGTGCCAGCAGCAGACAGGGAGAGGGGTACGAGCAGTACTTC
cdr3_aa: CASSRQGEGYEQYF

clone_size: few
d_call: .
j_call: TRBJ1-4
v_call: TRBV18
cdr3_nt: TGTGCCAGCTCACTTGTTCCGGGAGCGGCTAATGAAAAACTGTTTTTT
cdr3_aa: CASSLVPGAANEKLFF

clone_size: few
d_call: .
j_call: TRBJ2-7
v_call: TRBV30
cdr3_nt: TGTGGCCTGGAGGGGGGCTTCGAGAGAGAGCAGTACTTC
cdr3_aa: CGLEGGFEREQYF

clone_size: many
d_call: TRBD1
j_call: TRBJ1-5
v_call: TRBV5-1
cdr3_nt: TGCGCCAGCAGCTCAGGGACAGGGGCTCGTCTGCAGCCCCAGCATTTT
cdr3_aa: CASSSGTGARLQPQHF

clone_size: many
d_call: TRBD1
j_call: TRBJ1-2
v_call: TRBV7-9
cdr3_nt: TGTGCCAGCAGCAGGACAGGGGTTGACTATGGCTACACCTTC
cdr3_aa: CASSRTGVDYGYTF

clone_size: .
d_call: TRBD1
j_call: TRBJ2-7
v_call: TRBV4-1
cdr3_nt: TGCGCCAGCAGCGCACAGGGGGTTACCTACGAGCAGTACTTC
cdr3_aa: CASSAQGVTYEQYF

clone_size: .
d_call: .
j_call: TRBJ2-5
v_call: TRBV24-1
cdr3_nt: TGTGCCACCAGTGAGAGCGTGGGGGAGACCCAGTACTTC
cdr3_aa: CATSESVGETQYF

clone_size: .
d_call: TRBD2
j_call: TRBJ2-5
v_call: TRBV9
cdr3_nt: TGTGCCAGCAGCGTAGGACTAGCGGATCAAGAGACCCAGTACTTC
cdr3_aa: CASSVGLADQETQYF

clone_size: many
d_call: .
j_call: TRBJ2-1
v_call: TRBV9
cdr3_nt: TGTGCCAGCAGCGTAGCACGCGGGCCCTACAATGAGCAGTTCTTC
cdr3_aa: CASSVARGPYNEQFF

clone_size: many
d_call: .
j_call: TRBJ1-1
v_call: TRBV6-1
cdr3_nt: TGTGCCAGCAGTGAAATAAGAACTTTGAACACTGAAGCTTTCTTT
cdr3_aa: CASSEIRTLNTEAFF

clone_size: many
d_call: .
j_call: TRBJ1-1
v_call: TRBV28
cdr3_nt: TGTGCCAGCAGTCTTGGTAGGGCTTTCTTT
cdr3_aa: CASSLGRAFF

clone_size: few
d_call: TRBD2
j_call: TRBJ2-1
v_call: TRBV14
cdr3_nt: TGTGCCAGCAGCCAAGGCAGCGGGAGTCTCTACAATGAGCAGTTCTTC
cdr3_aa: CASSQGSGSLYNEQFF

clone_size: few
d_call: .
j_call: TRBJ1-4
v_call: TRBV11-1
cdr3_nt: TGTGCCAGCAGCTTAAGATTGGAATCTGAAAAACTGTTTTTT
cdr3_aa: CASSLRLESEKLFF

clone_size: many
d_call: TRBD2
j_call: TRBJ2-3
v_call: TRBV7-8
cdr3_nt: TGTGCCAGCAGCCTGAGCGGGATTAGCACAGATACGCAGTATTTT
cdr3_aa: CASSLSGISTDTQYF

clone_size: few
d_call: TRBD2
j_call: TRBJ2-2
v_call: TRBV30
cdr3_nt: TGTGCCTCGTCCCCGGGACTAGCTGGGCAAAGGACCGGGGAGCTGTTTTTT
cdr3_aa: CASSPGLAGQRTGELFF

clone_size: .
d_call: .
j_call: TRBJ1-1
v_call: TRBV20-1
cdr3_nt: TGCAGTGCTAGATCTCCGGGGTGGGGCGCGGGCACTGAAGCTTTCTTT
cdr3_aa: CSARSPGWGAGTEAFF

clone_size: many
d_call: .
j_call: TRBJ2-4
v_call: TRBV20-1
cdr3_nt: TGCAGTGCTAGACACAGTTTAGCCAAAAACATTCAGTACTTC
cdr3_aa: CSARHSLAKNIQYF

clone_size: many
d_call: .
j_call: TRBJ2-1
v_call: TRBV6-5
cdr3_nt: TGTGCCAGCAGCCCCACCGGGACTGCCCACCCCTATGAGCAGTTCTTC
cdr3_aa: CASSPTGTAHPYEQFF

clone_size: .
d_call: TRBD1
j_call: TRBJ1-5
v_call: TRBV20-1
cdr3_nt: TGCAGTGCTGCCCGACAGGGGTTCGGCAATCAGCCCCAGCATTTT
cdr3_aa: CSAARQGFGNQPQHF

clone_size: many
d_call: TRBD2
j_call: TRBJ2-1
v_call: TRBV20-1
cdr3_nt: TGCAGTGCTCCGACGGCTAGCGGTACACCCTACAATGAGCAGTTCTTC
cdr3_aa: CSAPTASGTPYNEQFF

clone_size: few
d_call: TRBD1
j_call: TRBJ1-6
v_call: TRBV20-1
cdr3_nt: TGCAGTGCTAGAATCAAGGGGACAGGGCCGAGCTCCTATAATTCACCCCTCCACTTT
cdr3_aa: CSARIKGTGPSSYNSPLHF

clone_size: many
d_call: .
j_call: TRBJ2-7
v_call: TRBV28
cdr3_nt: TGTGCCAGCAGTTTCCCCGATCGTCCAATAGAGTACTTC
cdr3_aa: CASSFPDRPIEYF

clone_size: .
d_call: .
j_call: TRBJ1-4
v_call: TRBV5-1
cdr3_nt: TGCGCCAGCAGCTTGGAAGGTGCAACTAATGAAAAACTGTTTTTT
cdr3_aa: CASSLEGATNEKLFF

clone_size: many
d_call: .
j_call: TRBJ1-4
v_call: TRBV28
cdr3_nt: TGTGCCAGCAGTTTCCAAGCAACTAATGAAAAACTGTTTTTT
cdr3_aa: CASSFQATNEKLFF

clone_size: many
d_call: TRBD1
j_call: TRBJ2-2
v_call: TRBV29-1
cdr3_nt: TGCAGCGTAGGACAGGGCGTGAACACCGGGGAGCTGTTTTTT
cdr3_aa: CSVGQGVNTGELFF

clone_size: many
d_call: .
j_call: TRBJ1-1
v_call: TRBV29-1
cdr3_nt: TGCAGCGTAGAGAGCCCGTCCCGAGAAGCTTTCTTT
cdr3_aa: CSVESPSREAFF

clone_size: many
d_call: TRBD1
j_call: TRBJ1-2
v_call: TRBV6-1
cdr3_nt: TGTGCCAGCAGTGATGTTTCGGACAGGGGGCCTTATGGCTACACCTTC
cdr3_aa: CASSDVSDRGPYGYTF

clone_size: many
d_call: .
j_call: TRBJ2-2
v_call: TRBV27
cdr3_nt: TGTGCCAGCAGTTTATCATCGAACACCGGGGAGCTGTTTTTT
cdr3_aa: CASSLSSNTGELFF

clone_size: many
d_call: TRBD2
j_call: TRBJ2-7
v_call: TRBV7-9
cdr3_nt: TGTGCCAGCACCCCGGGGCTAGCGGGGTCCTACGAGCAGTACTTC
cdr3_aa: CASTPGLAGSYEQYF